A selection of T cell receptor beta chains follows, all from one sample in a study of blood T cell repertoires in COVID-19. Libraries were prepared by immunoSEQ multiplex PCR; TCRdb keeps only in-frame clonotypes and omits some of them. The data show some 350,000 clones, roughly 89% seen once. Sequencing was carried out using peripheral blood. All receptors derive from a man aged 18 to 35 with active or convalescent COVID-19. Both conserved end residues are part of each CDR3. Fields, in order: J gene, CDR3 length, V gene, clone size, CDR3 protein. Rows may omit the clone size; those that give it use once, few, many or a size class.

J gene: TRBJ2-5
CDR3 length: 13
V gene: TRBV7-6
clone size: NA
CDR3 protein: CASSSSRGETQYF

J gene: TRBJ2-7
CDR3 length: 13
V gene: TRBV19
clone size: NA
CDR3 protein: CASRDRGDHEQYF

J gene: TRBJ1-4
CDR3 length: 15
V gene: TRBV27
clone size: NA
CDR3 protein: CASSPRQGLREKLFF

J gene: TRBJ1-1
CDR3 length: 14
V gene: TRBV5-4
clone size: once
CDR3 protein: CASSLTPRQGPAFF

J gene: TRBJ2-7
CDR3 length: 14
V gene: TRBV5-1
clone size: NA
CDR3 protein: CASSLEGTGGLQYF

J gene: TRBJ1-5
CDR3 length: 15
V gene: TRBV3-1/TRBV3-2
clone size: NA
CDR3 protein: CASSQDQGQTKPQHF

J gene: TRBJ2-7
CDR3 length: 12
V gene: TRBV19
clone size: NA
CDR3 protein: CASRDSAYEQYF

J gene: TRBJ2-1
CDR3 length: 16
V gene: TRBV6-2/TRBV6-3
clone size: once
CDR3 protein: CASSYPGLGVNNEQFF

J gene: TRBJ1-4
CDR3 length: 14
V gene: TRBV2
clone size: NA
CDR3 protein: CASSGDGGREKLFF

J gene: TRBJ2-7
CDR3 length: 12
V gene: TRBV11-2
clone size: NA
CDR3 protein: CASSRGVGEQYF

J gene: TRBJ2-4
CDR3 length: 16
V gene: TRBV27
clone size: NA
CDR3 protein: CASSLRTGVSSNIQYF

J gene: TRBJ1-1
CDR3 length: 15
V gene: TRBV7-9
clone size: NA
CDR3 protein: CASSLGSGTESEAFF

J gene: TRBJ1-4
CDR3 length: 15
V gene: TRBV18
clone size: once
CDR3 protein: CASSSGSGGREKLFF

J gene: TRBJ2-5
CDR3 length: 13
V gene: TRBV24-1
clone size: NA
CDR3 protein: CATSAAGWETQYF

J gene: TRBJ1-1
CDR3 length: 13
V gene: TRBV6-5
clone size: once
CDR3 protein: CASSSGGNTEAFF

J gene: TRBJ2-5
CDR3 length: 16
V gene: TRBV18
clone size: NA
CDR3 protein: CASSPARAGGGETQYF

J gene: TRBJ1-1
CDR3 length: 16
V gene: TRBV18
clone size: NA
CDR3 protein: CASSPFSGMGNTEAFF

J gene: TRBJ2-3
CDR3 length: 16
V gene: TRBV6-1
clone size: once
CDR3 protein: CASSEKSGRSTDTQYF

J gene: TRBJ1-1
CDR3 length: 14
V gene: TRBV7-2
clone size: NA
CDR3 protein: CASSLVARNTEAFF

J gene: TRBJ2-1
CDR3 length: 15
V gene: TRBV28
clone size: NA
CDR3 protein: CASSFRGPRIHEQFF

J gene: TRBJ1-5
CDR3 length: 14
V gene: TRBV19
clone size: NA
CDR3 protein: CASRPGVVGQPQHF

J gene: TRBJ1-1
CDR3 length: 17
V gene: TRBV7-9
clone size: NA
CDR3 protein: CASSLATGTRIEFEAFF

J gene: TRBJ1-1
CDR3 length: 12
V gene: TRBV29-1
clone size: NA
CDR3 protein: CSARQTNTEAFF

J gene: TRBJ2-7
CDR3 length: 12
V gene: TRBV27
clone size: NA
CDR3 protein: CASGEQIGEQYF

J gene: TRBJ1-1
CDR3 length: 14
V gene: TRBV5-1
clone size: NA
CDR3 protein: CASSPMGGATEAFF

J gene: TRBJ1-1
CDR3 length: 11
V gene: TRBV6-2/TRBV6-3
clone size: few
CDR3 protein: CASSLGGEAFF

J gene: TRBJ2-2
CDR3 length: 15
V gene: TRBV29-1
clone size: NA
CDR3 protein: CSVSQDRGLTGELFF

J gene: TRBJ1-2
CDR3 length: 11
V gene: TRBV29-1
clone size: NA
CDR3 protein: CSVEDFRGYTF

J gene: TRBJ2-7
CDR3 length: 16
V gene: TRBV6-5
clone size: NA
CDR3 protein: CASSYQSRGRTYEQYF

J gene: TRBJ1-1
CDR3 length: 15
V gene: TRBV4-1
clone size: once
CDR3 protein: CASSQEPGGGTEAFF

J gene: TRBJ2-7
CDR3 length: 14
V gene: TRBV7-2
clone size: NA
CDR3 protein: CASSLGELIYEQYF

J gene: TRBJ2-6
CDR3 length: 15
V gene: TRBV7-9
clone size: NA
CDR3 protein: CASSHGQAGANVLTF

J gene: TRBJ1-2
CDR3 length: 18
V gene: TRBV15
clone size: NA
CDR3 protein: CATSRDGTGRSDRYGYTF

J gene: TRBJ1-2
CDR3 length: 16
V gene: TRBV9
clone size: NA
CDR3 protein: CASSEMTGRGDYGYTF

J gene: TRBJ1-1
CDR3 length: 11
V gene: TRBV3-1/TRBV3-2
clone size: NA
CDR3 protein: CASSQSGEAFF

J gene: TRBJ2-7
CDR3 length: 15
V gene: TRBV27
clone size: once
CDR3 protein: CASSFGSGSEYEQYF

J gene: TRBJ1-2
CDR3 length: 17
V gene: TRBV28
clone size: NA
CDR3 protein: CASNYRDRGQLSYGYTF

J gene: TRBJ1-4
CDR3 length: 14
V gene: TRBV9
clone size: NA
CDR3 protein: CASSRQGSYEKLFF

J gene: TRBJ1-6
CDR3 length: 15
V gene: TRBV7-2
clone size: NA
CDR3 protein: CASSQRQDYNSPLHF

J gene: TRBJ1-4
CDR3 length: 15
V gene: TRBV7-2
clone size: NA
CDR3 protein: CASSPRAGINGKLFF

J gene: TRBJ2-3
CDR3 length: 19
V gene: TRBV4-1
clone size: NA
CDR3 protein: CASSQAPSRPGGRTDTQYF

J gene: TRBJ1-3
CDR3 length: 16
V gene: TRBV9
clone size: NA
CDR3 protein: CASSGEKGSLGNTIYF

J gene: TRBJ1-1
CDR3 length: 14
V gene: TRBV27
clone size: NA
CDR3 protein: CASSLAGRNTEAFF

J gene: TRBJ2-7
CDR3 length: 14
V gene: TRBV18
clone size: NA
CDR3 protein: CASSSSTGAYEQYF

J gene: TRBJ1-4
CDR3 length: 18
V gene: TRBV11-2
clone size: NA
CDR3 protein: CASSRILTPGQKNEKLFF

J gene: TRBJ2-2
CDR3 length: 15
V gene: TRBV7-2
clone size: once
CDR3 protein: CASSLALGETGELFF

J gene: TRBJ2-2
CDR3 length: 18
V gene: TRBV7-2
clone size: NA
CDR3 protein: CASSSLAGGLRGTGELFF

J gene: TRBJ1-1
CDR3 length: 13
V gene: TRBV5-6
clone size: NA
CDR3 protein: CASSLVLNTEAFF

J gene: TRBJ2-7
CDR3 length: 14
V gene: TRBV7-9
clone size: NA
CDR3 protein: CASSTPGTGYEQYF

J gene: TRBJ2-5
CDR3 length: 12
V gene: TRBV12-3/TRBV12-4
clone size: NA
CDR3 protein: CASSLDRRSQYF

J gene: TRBJ2-1
CDR3 length: 13
V gene: TRBV6-5
clone size: NA
CDR3 protein: CASGRAPHNEQFF

J gene: TRBJ1-5
CDR3 length: 13
V gene: TRBV28
clone size: NA
CDR3 protein: CATLTASNQPQHF

J gene: TRBJ2-2
CDR3 length: 18
V gene: TRBV6-2/TRBV6-3
clone size: NA
CDR3 protein: CASSYGRILAENTGELFF

J gene: TRBJ1-2
CDR3 length: 11
V gene: TRBV20-1
clone size: NA
CDR3 protein: CSASLRGGYTF

J gene: TRBJ1-1
CDR3 length: 14
V gene: TRBV5-6
clone size: NA
CDR3 protein: CASSYGQGFSRAFF

J gene: TRBJ1-3
CDR3 length: 16
V gene: TRBV5-6
clone size: NA
CDR3 protein: CASSLFGGATGNTIYF

J gene: TRBJ2-2
CDR3 length: 16
V gene: TRBV7-9
clone size: NA
CDR3 protein: CASSPRAGANTGELFF